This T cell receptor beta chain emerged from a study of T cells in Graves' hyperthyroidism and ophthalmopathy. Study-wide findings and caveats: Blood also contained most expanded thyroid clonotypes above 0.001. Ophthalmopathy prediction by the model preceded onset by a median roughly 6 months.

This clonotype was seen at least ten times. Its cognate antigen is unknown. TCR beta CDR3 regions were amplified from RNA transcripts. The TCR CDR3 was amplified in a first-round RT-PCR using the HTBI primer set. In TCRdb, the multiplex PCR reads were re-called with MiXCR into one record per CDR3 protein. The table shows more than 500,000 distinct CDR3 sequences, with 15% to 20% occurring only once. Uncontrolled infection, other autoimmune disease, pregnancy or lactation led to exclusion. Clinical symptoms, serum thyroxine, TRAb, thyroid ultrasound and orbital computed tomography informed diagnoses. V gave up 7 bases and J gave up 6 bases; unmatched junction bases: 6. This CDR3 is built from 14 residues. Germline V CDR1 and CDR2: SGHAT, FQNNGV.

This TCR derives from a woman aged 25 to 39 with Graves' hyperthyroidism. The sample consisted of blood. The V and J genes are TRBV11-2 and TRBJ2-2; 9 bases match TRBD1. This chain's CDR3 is CASNEGTGSGELFF. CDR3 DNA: TGTGCCAGCAACGAAGGGACAGGGTCCGGGGAGCTGTTTTTT.